This TCR beta chain originates from a study of T cell responses to AZD1222 COVID-19 vaccine. Study-level results: In a largely white British group with more females than males, clonal diversity was possibly underestimated. Unmutated variant regions reportedly attract nearly half of all spike-specific TCRs. Spike-specific TCRs gained breadth and depth after people received two AZD1222 doses.

Profiling relied on immunoSEQ multiplex PCR, and the TCRdb table lists in-frame clones only, not all of them. Among some 150,000 clones listed, roughly 88% were seen once. Concerning this clone itself: As yet, its antigen is unknown.

Investigators merged groups given second doses at roughly 4 or roughly 12 weeks. Germline values: CDR1 GTSNPN, CDR2 SVGIG (reference sequence). Trimming cost V 1 base and J 4 bases, with 11 bases left between them. The CDR3 consists of 15 residues. The sequencing here drew on peripheral blood, taken 28 days after the second AZD1222 dose. This sequence was found in an adult who received the AZD1222 COVID-19 vaccine. V is TRBV30 and J is TRBJ2-6, with D possibly being TRBD1 or TRBD2 (6 bases each). Here the CDR3 reads CAWSGGAAGANVLTF. CDR3 nucleotide sequence: TGTGCCTGGAGTGGGGGGGCCGCCGGGGCCAACGTCCTGACTTTC.